The 21 T cell receptor beta chains reported below all come from one sample, sequenced in a study of T cells in Graves' hyperthyroidism and ophthalmopathy. RNA transcripts gave rise to amplified TCR beta CDR3 regions. The study used the HTBI primer set for a first-round RT-PCR of the TCR CDR3. TCRdb re-derived calls from the multiplex PCR reads in MiXCR, one entry per CDR3 protein. Of over 300,000 distinct CDR3 sequences detected, approximately 15% appear once; the ten largest clones hold 8% to 13%. The specimen sequenced was blood. The source of these receptors is a woman aged 60-75 years with Graves' hyperthyroidism.

The genes are TRBV12-3 or TRBV12-4 and TRBJ1-2; maybe TRBD1 (6 bases). This CDR3 has 13 amino acids. Trimming stripped 3 bases from V and 4 bases from J, with 9 bases between. CDR3 sequence reads: CASSFQDSYGYTF. The DNA for the CDR3 is TGTGCCAGCAGTTTCCAGGACAGCTATGGCTACACCTTC.

This clonotype was seen ten or more times. The V call is TRBV6-1, the J call TRBJ2-3, with D unresolved. The germline V and J ends were trimmed by 7 bases and 5 bases, with 10 bases remaining between them. CDR1 MNHNS and CDR2 SASEGT come from the germline V gene. The CDR3 contains 12 residues. The DNA for the CDR3 is TGTGCCAGCACCCTGACGAAAGATACGCAGTATTTT. This sequence encodes CASTLTKDTQYF.

This clonotype was counted at least ten times. The chain carries TRBV7-2 and TRBJ1-5; D is unclear. CDR3 length: 15 residues. The V end was cut by 3 bases, the J end by 6 bases, with 15 bases between. The V gene's germline CDR1 is SGHTA and CDR2 FQGNSA. CDR3: CASSFGQPLGQPQHF. As DNA, the CDR3 is TGTGCCAGCAGCTTCGGCCAGCCCCTTGGTCAGCCCCAGCATTTT.

This clonotype was picked up a small number of times. The chain employs TRBV28 and TRBJ2-7, with TRBD2 matching over 10 bases. The CDR3 sequence is 17 residues long. V lost 6 bases to trimming and J lost 2 bases; unmatched junction nucleotides: 13. Germline CDR1 reads MDHEN; CDR2 reads SYDVKM. This chain's CDR3 is CASSLRGPSGSAYEQYF. As DNA, the CDR3 is TGTGCCAGCAGCCTCAGGGGGCCTAGCGGGAGCGCCTACGAGCAGTACTTC.

V usage is TRBV20-1 and J usage is TRBJ2-5, with a tentative D call TRBD2 (6 bases). The CDR3 is made up of 12 amino acids. Germline CDR1 reads DFQATT; CDR2 reads SNEGSKA (reference sequence). V lost 5 bases and J 7 bases, leaving 14 bases between the germline ends. The CDR3 loop reads CSAWDSSGTQYF. CDR3 DNA: TGCAGTGCTTGGGACTCTTCGGGGACCCAGTACTTC.

This clonotype was counted ten times or more. The rearrangement links TRBV7-9 to TRBJ2-1; the match to TRBD1 covers 7 bases. With V trimmed by 6 bases and J by 7 bases, 12 bases remained unmatched. This CDR3 is built from 15 residues. Per germline, CDR1 SEHNR and CDR2 FQNEAQ (reference sequence). The CDR3 protein is CASSLQGTTGNEQFF. CDR3 DNA sequence: TGTGCCAGCAGTCTACAGGGGACAACGGGGAATGAGCAGTTCTTC.

This clonotype has ten or more counts. The chain uses TRBV7-9 and TRBJ2-3, with TRBD2 matching 9 bases. V shed 5 bases and J 2 bases; nucleotides not matched to a gene: 2. The CDR3 totals 14 residues. CDR1 and CDR2 (germline): SEHNR, FQNEAQ (reference sequence). The CDR3 DNA reads TGTGCCAGCAGCAAGGGACTAGCCACAGATACGCAGTATTTT. Its protein product is CASSKGLATDTQYF.

As regards this clonotype: A much larger clone lies a single base off, so this may be a read error. V is TRBV11-2 and J is TRBJ2-7, with TRBD2 as a possible D gene (6 bases). Germline V lookup: CDR1 SGHAT, CDR2 FQNNGV. The CDR3 spans 11 residues. Trimming took off 4 bases at V and 6 bases at J, with 7 bases between the two ends. The CDR3 is CASSSTSEQYF. The CDR3 DNA is TGTGCCAGCAGCTCGACTAGCGAGCAGTACTTC.

Ten or more counts support this clonotype. The gene calls are TRBV5-1 and TRBJ2-7; 10 nucleotides agree with TRBD1. From germline, CDR1 is SGHRS and CDR2 YFSETQ. This CDR3 has 13 residues. V was clipped by 4 bases and J by 4 bases; unmatched bases: 2. CDR3 DNA sequence: TGCGCCAGCAGCGCGGACAGGGGGTACGAGCAGTACTTC. Its translation is CASSADRGYEQYF.

This clonotype was seen many times. This rearrangement joins TRBV5-1 to TRBJ2-7, with a tentative D call TRBD1 (6 bases). The germline gives CDR1 SGHRS, CDR2 YFSETQ. The CDR3 length is 13 residues. Deletions cut 0 bases from V and 6 bases from J, with 10 bases between. CDR3 coding DNA: TGCGCCAGCAGCTTGGGAGGCAGGGGCGAGCAGTACTTC. This sequence encodes CASSLGGRGEQYF.

This clonotype was picked up many times. This chain uses TRBV30 with TRBJ1-3, with D maybe TRBD1 (5 bases). Germline CDR1 reads GTSNPN; CDR2 reads SVGIG (reference sequence). The V end was cut by 4 bases, the J end by 0 bases, with 10 bases between. The CDR3 loop spans 14 amino acids. This CDR3 reads CAWNRGSSGNTIYF. The DNA for the CDR3 is TGTGCCTGGAATAGGGGTTCCTCTGGAAACACCATATATTTT.

This clonotype was picked up many times. The V gene is TRBV4-2, the J gene TRBJ2-5; a possible D gene is TRBD2 (5 bases). The CDR3 is 13 amino acids. V lost 0 bases to trimming and J lost 5 bases, with 7 bases between them. Germline CDR1 reads LGHNA; CDR2 reads YNFKEQ. CDR3 protein: CASSQDWEETQYF. CDR3 bases: TGTGCCAGCAGCCAAGATTGGGAGGAGACCCAGTACTTC.

This clonotype was counted ten times or more. The chain is built from TRBV3-1 and TRBJ2-1; the D call may be TRBD1 or TRBD2 (5 bases each). This CDR3 contains 14 residues. Germline CDR1 is LGHDT and CDR2 is YNNKEL (reference sequence). Trimming removed 1 base at V and 12 bases at J, with 16 bases between. The CDR3 protein is CASSQGWDPTWQFF. The CDR3, as DNA: TGTGCCAGCAGCCAAGGCTGGGACCCCACCTGGCAGTTCTTC.

J is TRBJ2-7 and V is TRBV19; D is perhaps TRBD2 (6 bases). Germline lookup yields CDR1 LNHDA and CDR2 SQIVND (reference sequence). The CDR3 runs to 14 residues. With 3 bases removed from V and 7 bases from J, the gap between germline ends came to 16 bases. The CDR3, as DNA: TGTGCCAGTAGTATCTCTGGAGGGATCCTTGAGCAGTACTTC. Amino acid sequence: CASSISGGILEQYF.

With regard to this clonotype: One junction end does not reproduce the germline sequence, and a read error may be involved. The chain combines TRBV15 with TRBJ1-5, with a weak D call TRBD1 (5 bases). Germline V gene sequence: CDR1 LNHNV, CDR2 YYDKDF (reference sequence). The CDR3 length is 17 residues. This CDR3 reads CATIRVGGEASNQPQHF. For the CDR3, the DNA is TGTGCCACCATCAGAGTGGGGGGGGAAGCGAGCAATCAGCCCCAGCATTTT.

This clonotype came up many times. CDR3: CASSWGPQLAGELRNEQFF. Written as DNA, the CDR3 is TGTGCCAGCAGTTGGGGACCCCAACTAGCGGGAGAACTGAGAAATGAGCAGTTCTTC. The rearrangement joins TRBV28 to TRBJ2-1; 11 bases map to TRBD2. The ends lost 4 bases at V and 7 bases at J; junction bases unmatched: 18. The CDR3 is 19 amino acids. Germline V gives CDR1 MDHEN, CDR2 SYDVKM.

In its sample, this clonotype was seen many times. The chain is built from TRBV6-1 and TRBJ2-7; no clear D gene. CDR3 length: 12 amino acids. Germline lookup yields CDR1 MNHNS and CDR2 SASEGT. The V end lost 6 bases, the J end lost 7 bases, and 13 bases lay between the germline ends. CDR3 in amino acids: CASRDLGWEQYF. The DNA for the CDR3 is TGTGCCAGCAGGGACCTAGGGTGGGAGCAGTACTTC.

This clonotype was counted only a few times. The genes are TRBV20-1 and TRBJ1-2; unclear D gene. The CDR3 runs 13 residues. Per germline, CDR1 DFQATT and CDR2 SNEGSKA (reference sequence). With 3 bases removed from V and 4 bases from J, the gap between germline ends came to 12 bases. Here the CDR3 DNA reads TGCAGTGCTAGTCCCGTCCGCTCCTATGGCTACACCTTC. It translates to CSASPVRSYGYTF.

The CDR3 DNA is TGTGCCAGCAGTGGACAGGGAAGCTCTAGCGCGCACTACGAGCAGTACTTC. This gives the protein CASSGQGSSSAHYEQYF. V is TRBV25-1 and J is TRBJ2-7, with a weak D call TRBD1 (7 bases). Trimming stripped 4 bases from V and 3 bases from J, with 22 bases between. CDR3 length equals 17 residues. Germline V gene data show CDR1 as MGHDK and CDR2 as SYGVNS.

There are many counts of this clonotype. The rearrangement uses TRBV3-1 and TRBJ1-3; D not certain. V was pared by 0 bases and J by 4 bases, with 10 bases between. Germline V gene sequence: CDR1 LGHDT, CDR2 YNNKEL (reference sequence). The CDR3 covers 15 residues. CDR3 protein: CASSQDWQAGNTIYF. In DNA, the CDR3 is TGTGCCAGCAGCCAAGACTGGCAGGCGGGAAACACCATATATTTT.

This sequence joins TRBV11-2 and TRBJ2-3; perhaps TRBD2 as D (6 bases). The CDR3 spans 14 residues. CDR1 and CDR2 (germline): SGHAT, FQNNGV. V was trimmed by 5 bases and J by 5 bases, leaving 14 bases between them. The CDR3: CASSPWRDEDTQYF. DNA for the CDR3: TGTGCCAGCAGCCCTTGGCGGGACGAAGATACGCAGTATTTT.